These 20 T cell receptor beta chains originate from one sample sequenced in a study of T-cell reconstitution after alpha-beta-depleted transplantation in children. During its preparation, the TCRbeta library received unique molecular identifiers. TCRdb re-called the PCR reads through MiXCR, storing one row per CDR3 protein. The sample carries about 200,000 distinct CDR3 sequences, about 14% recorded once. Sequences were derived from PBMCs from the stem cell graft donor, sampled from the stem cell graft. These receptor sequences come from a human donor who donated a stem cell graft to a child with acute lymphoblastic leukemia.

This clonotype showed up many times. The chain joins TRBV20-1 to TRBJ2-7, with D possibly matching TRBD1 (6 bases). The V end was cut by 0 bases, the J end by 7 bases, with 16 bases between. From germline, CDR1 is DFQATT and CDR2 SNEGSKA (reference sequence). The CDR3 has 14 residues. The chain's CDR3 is CSARDGSGGQEQYF. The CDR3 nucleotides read TGCAGTGCTAGAGATGGCTCAGGAGGACAGGAGCAGTACTTC.

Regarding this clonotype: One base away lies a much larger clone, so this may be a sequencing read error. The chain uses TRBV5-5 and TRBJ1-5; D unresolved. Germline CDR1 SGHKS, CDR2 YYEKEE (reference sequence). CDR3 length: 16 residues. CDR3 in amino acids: CASSLANSWRDQPRHF. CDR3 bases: TGTGCCAGCAGCTTGGCCAACAGCTGGCGGGATCAGCCCCGGCATTTT.

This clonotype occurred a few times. The CDR3 coding sequence is TGCAGTGCTAGAGCCACCGGGACAGGGGGCGAGCCCCAGCATTTT. As protein: CSARATGTGGEPQHF. This sequence joins TRBV20-1 and TRBJ1-5, with TRBD1 matching 12 bases. With V trimmed by 1 base and J by 8 bases, 6 bases remained unmatched. CDR3 length: 15 residues. Germline loops: CDR1 DFQATT, CDR2 SNEGSKA (reference sequence).

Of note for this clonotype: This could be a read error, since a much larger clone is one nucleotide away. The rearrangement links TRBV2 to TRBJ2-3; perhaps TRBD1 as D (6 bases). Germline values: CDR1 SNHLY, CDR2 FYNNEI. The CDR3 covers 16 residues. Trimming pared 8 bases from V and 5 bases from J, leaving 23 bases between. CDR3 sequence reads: CASLERGGSGIDTQYF. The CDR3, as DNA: TGTGCCAGCCTAGAGAGAGGGGGTTCCGGGATAGATACGCAGTATTTT.

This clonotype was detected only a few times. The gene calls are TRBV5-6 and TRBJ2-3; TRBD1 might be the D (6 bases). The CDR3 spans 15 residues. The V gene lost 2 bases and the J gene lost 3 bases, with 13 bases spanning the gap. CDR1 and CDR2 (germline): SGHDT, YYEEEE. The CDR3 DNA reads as TGTGCCAGCAGCTTCCAGGGGATAACGACAGATACGCAGTATTTT. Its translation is CASSFQGITTDTQYF.

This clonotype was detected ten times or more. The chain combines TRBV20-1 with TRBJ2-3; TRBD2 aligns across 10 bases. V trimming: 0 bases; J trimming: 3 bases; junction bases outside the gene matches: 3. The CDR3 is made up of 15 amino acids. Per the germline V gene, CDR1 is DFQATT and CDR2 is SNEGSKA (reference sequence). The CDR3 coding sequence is TGCAGTGCTAGAGAGGAAGCGGGAGGGACAGATACGCAGTATTTT. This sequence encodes CSAREEAGGTDTQYF.

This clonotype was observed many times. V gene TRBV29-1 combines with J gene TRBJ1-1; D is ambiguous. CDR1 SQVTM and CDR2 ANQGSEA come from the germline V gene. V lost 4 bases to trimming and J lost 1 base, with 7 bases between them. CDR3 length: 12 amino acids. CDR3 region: CSVGNWNTEAFF. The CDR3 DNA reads TGCAGCGTTGGAAATTGGAACACTGAAGCTTTCTTT.

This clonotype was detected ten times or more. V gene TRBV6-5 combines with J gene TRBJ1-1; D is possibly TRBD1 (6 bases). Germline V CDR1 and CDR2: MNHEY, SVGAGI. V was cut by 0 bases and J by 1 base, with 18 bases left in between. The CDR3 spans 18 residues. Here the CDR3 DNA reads TGTGCCAGCAGTTACTCGATGATAGGGGGTCACAAGAACACTGAAGCTTTCTTT. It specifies CASSYSMIGGHKNTEAFF.

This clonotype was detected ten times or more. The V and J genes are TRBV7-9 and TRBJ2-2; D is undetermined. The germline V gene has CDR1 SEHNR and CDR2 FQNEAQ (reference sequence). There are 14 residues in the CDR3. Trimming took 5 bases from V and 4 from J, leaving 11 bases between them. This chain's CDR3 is CASSPSAATGELFF. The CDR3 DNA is TGTGCCAGCAGCCCCTCCGCGGCCACCGGGGAGCTGTTTTTT.

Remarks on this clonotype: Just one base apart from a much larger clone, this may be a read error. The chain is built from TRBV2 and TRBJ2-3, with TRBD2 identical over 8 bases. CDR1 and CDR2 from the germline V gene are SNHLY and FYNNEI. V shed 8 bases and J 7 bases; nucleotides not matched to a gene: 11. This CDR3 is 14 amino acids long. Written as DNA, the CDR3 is TGTGCCAGCTTAGTAATAGCGGGACCTAATACGCAGTATTTT. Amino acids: CASLVIAGPNTQYF.

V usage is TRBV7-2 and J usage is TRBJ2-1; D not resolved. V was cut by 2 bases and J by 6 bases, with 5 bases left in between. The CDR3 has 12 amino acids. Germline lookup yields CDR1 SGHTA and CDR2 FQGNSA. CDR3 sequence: CASSLRINEQFF. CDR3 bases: TGTGCCAGCAGCTTAAGGATCAATGAGCAGTTCTTC.

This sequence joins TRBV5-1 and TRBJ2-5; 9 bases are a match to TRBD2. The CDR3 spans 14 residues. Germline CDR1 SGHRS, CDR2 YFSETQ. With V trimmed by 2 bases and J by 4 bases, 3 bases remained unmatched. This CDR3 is CASSLTAGGETQYF. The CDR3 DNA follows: TGCGCCAGCAGCTTAACAGCGGGGGGAGAGACCCAGTACTTC.

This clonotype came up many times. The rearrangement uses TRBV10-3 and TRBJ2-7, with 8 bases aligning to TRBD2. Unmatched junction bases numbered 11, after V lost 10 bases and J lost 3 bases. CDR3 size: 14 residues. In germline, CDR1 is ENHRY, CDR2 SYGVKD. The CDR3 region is CATQSGSNDYEQYF. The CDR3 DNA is TGTGCCACCCAAAGCGGGAGTAATGACTACGAGCAGTACTTC.

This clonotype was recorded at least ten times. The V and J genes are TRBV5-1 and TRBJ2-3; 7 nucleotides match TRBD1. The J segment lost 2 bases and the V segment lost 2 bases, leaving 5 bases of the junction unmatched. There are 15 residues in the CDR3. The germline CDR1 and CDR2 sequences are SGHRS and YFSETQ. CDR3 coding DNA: TGCGCCAGCAGCTTTAGTGGACAGGTCACAGATACGCAGTATTTT. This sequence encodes CASSFSGQVTDTQYF.

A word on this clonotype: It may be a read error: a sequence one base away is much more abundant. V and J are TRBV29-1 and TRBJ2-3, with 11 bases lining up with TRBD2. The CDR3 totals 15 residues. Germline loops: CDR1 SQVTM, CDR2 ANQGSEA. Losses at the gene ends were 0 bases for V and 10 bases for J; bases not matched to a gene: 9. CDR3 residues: CSVEEGLAGLVAQYF. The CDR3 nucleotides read TGCAGCGTTGAAGAAGGACTAGCGGGCCTGGTTGCGCAGTATTTT.

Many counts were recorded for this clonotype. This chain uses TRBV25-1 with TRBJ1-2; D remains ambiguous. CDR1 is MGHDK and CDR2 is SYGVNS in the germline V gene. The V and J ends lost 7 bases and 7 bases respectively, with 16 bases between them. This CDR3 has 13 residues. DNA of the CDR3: TGTGCCAGCAAACTTCAAATAATCGGTGGCTACACCTTC. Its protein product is CASKLQIIGGYTF.

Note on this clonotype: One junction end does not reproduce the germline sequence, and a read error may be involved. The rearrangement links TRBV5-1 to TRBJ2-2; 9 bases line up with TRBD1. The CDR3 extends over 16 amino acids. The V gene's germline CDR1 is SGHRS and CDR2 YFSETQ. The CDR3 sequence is CAISSIGDRVTGELFF. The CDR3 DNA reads TGTGCCATCAGCTCCATCGGGGACAGGGTCACCGGGGAGCTGTTTTTT.

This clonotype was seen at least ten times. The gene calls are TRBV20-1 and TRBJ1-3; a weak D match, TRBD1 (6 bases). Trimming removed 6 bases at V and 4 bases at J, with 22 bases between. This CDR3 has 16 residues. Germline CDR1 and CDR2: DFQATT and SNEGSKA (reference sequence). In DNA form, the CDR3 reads TGCAGTGCCCGAAGGCAGCCGGGGGCGAGCGGAAACACCATATATTTT. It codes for CSARRQPGASGNTIYF.

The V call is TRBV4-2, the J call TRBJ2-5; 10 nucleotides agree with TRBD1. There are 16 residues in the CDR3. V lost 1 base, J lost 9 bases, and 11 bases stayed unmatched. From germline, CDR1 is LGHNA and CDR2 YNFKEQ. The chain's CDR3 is CASSQGTGGDGRAQYF. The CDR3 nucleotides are TGTGCCAGCAGCCAAGGGACAGGGGGGGATGGAAGGGCCCAGTACTTC.

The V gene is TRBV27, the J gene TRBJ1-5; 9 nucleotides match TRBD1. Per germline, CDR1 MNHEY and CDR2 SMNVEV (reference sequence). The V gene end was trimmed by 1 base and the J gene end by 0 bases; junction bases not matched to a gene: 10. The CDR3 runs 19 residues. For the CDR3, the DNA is TGTGCCAGCAGTTTATGGGGGACAGGGAGAAAGTATAGCAATCAGCCCCAGCATTTT. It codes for CASSLWGTGRKYSNQPQHF.